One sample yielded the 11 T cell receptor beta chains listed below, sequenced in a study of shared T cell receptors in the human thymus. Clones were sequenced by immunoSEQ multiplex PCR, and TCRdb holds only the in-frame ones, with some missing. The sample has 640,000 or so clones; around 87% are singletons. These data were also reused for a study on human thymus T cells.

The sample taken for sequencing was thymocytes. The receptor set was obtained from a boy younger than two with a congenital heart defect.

In nucleotides, the CDR3 is TGTGCCAGCAGCGTGGACAGGGGGCTGTCGGGCTATGGCTACACCTTC. It encodes CASSVDRGLSGYGYTF. The V gene is TRBV5-6, the J gene TRBJ1-2; TRBD1 matches at 11 bases. Germline V lookup: CDR1 SGHDT, CDR2 YYEEEE. The CDR3 spans 16 residues. V was pared by 4 bases and J by 4 bases, with 9 bases of the junction left unmatched.

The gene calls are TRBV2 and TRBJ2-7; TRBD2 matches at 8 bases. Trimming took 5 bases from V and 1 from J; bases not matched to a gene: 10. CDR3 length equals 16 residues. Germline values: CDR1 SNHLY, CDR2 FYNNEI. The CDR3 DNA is TGTGCCAGCAGTTTATCCGGGACTAGTCCTTCCTACGAGCAGTACTTC. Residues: CASSLSGTSPSYEQYF. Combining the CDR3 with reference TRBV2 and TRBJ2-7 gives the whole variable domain EPEVTQTPSHQVTQMGQEVILRCVPISNHLYFYWYRQILGQKVEFLVSFYNNEISEKSEIFDDQFSVERPDGSNFTLKIRSTKLEDSAMYFCASSLSGTSPSYEQYFGPGTRLTVT.

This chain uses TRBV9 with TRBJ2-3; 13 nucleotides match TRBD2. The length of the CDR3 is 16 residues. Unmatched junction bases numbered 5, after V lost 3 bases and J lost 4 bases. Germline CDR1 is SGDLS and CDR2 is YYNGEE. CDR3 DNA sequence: TGTGCCAGCAGCGCCGGGACTAGCGGGGAGGCAGATACGCAGTATTTT. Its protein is CASSAGTSGEADTQYF.

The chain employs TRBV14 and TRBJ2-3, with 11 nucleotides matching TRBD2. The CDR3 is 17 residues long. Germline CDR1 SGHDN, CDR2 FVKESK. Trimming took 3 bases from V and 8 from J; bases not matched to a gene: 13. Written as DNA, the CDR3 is TGTGCCAGCAGCCACCGAATAGCGGGAGGGACAGACGGTACGCAGTATTTT. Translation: CASSHRIAGGTDGTQYF.

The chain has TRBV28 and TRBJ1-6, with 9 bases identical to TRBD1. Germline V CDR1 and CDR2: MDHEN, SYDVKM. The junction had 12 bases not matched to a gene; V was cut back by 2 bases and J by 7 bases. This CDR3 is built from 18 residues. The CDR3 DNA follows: TGTGCCAGCAGTTTACCTCGCCGGACAGGGGCAGTAAATTCACCCCTCCACTTT. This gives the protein CASSLPRRTGAVNSPLHF. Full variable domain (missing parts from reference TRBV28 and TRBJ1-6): DVKVTQSSRYLVKRTGEKVFLECVQDMDHENMFWYRQDPGLGLRLIYFSYDVKMKEKGDIPEGYSVSREKKERFSLILESASTNQTSMYLCASSLPRRTGAVNSPLHFGNGTRLTVT.

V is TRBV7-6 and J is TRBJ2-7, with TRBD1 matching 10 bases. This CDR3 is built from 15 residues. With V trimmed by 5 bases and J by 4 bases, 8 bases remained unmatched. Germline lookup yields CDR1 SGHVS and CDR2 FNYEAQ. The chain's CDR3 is CASSLDRGPFYEQYF. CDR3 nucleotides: TGTGCCAGCAGCCTCGACAGGGGGCCGTTTTACGAGCAGTACTTC.

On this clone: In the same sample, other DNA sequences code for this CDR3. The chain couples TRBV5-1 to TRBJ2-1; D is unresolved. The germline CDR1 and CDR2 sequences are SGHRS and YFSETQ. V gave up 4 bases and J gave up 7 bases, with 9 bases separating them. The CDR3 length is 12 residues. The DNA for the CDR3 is TGCGCCAGCAGCCGTCTTAATAATGAGCAGTTCTTC. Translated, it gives CASSRLNNEQFF.

The CDR3 nucleotides read TGCAGCGTTGTGAGTGAAAATAATGAAAAACTGTTTTTT. This codes for CSVVSENNEKLFF. The chain links TRBV29-1 to TRBJ1-4; no reliable D call. The CDR3 is 13 amino acids. V gave up 4 bases and J gave up 4 bases, with 10 bases separating them. Germline loops: CDR1 SQVTM, CDR2 ANQGSEA.

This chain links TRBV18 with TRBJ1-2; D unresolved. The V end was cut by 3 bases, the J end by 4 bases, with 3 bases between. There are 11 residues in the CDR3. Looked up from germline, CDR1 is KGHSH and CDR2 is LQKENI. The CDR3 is CASSPIYGYTF. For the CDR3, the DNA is TGTGCCAGCTCACCCATCTATGGCTACACCTTC.

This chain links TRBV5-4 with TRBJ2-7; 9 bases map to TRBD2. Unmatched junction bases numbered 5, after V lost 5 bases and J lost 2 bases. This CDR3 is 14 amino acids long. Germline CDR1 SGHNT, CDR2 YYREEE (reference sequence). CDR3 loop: CASRPTSGTYEQYF. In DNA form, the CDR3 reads TGTGCCAGCAGACCGACTAGCGGAACCTACGAGCAGTACTTC.

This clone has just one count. CDR3 nucleotides: TGTGCCAGCTCACCCGGACTAGCGGGAGGGCCGAGGACCGGGGAGCTGTTTTTT. It is translated as CASSPGLAGGPRTGELFF. This chain connects TRBV18 to TRBJ2-2, with 15 nucleotides matching TRBD2. The CDR3 length is 18 residues. The trim removed 3 bases at V and 5 bases at J, leaving 7 bases unmatched. In germline, CDR1 is KGHSH, CDR2 LQKENI.